This T cell receptor (beta chain) was profiled in a study of blood T cell repertoires in COVID-19. Across the study: The samples span acute and convalescent COVID-19 from the United States, Italy and Spain. The analysed material was cDNA or gDNA that came from T cells, B-cell-depleted T cells, or PBMCs.

Germline V CDR1 and CDR2: LNHDA, SQIVND (reference sequence). The V and J ends lost 1 base and 2 bases respectively, with 11 bases between them. The CDR3 contains 16 residues. In the authors' workflow: The authors estimated nucleated cell counts from reference gene primer amplification. The protocol was immunoSEQ multiplex PCR, while the TCRdb copy is restricted to in-frame clones and leaves out a portion. Clonal size and the V and J genes are those of that table, whereas D and trimming came from the DNA. The sample consists of under 200,000 clones, around 87% of them appearing once. Sequencing input: peripheral blood. This clonotype was sampled from a woman older than 75 in a cohort sampled during active or convalescent COVID-19. The chain combines TRBV19 with TRBJ2-2; D perhaps matches TRBD1 (6 bases). The CDR3 region has the DNA TGTGCCAGTAGTATAGGGTCCGGGACAAACACCGGGGAGCTGTTTTTT. It specifies CASSIGSGTNTGELFF.